The 27 T cell receptor beta chains listed next were all sequenced from one sample in a study of shared clonotypes between healthy human individuals (TCRdb year 2020). Libraries were made using the immunoSEQ multiplex PCR assay. Not all clones reach the TCRdb copy of this immuneACCESS table, which keeps in-frame sequences only. Checked studies attribute under half of the gap to unresolved V genes and leave the rest unexplained. Recorded for this sample are roughly 1.5 million clones; 98% of them occurred a single time. The top ten clones comprise around 0.47% of the sample. The sample was naive CD4+ T cells sorted from blood. The sample's cell subset or site label is to be understood as: CD45RA+ positively selected. Source of these receptors: a young man in good health.

The rearrangement joins TRBV5-4 to TRBJ2-1; TRBD2 is a possible D gene (6 bases). V was cut by 2 bases and J by 8 bases, with 20 bases left in between. CDR3 length: 16 amino acids. Germline CDR1 SGHNT, CDR2 YYREEE (reference sequence). CDR3 loop: CASSFSIGRGSDEQFF. The CDR3 DNA reads TGTGCCAGCAGCTTCTCTATCGGGAGAGGTTCAGATGAGCAGTTCTTC.

V gene TRBV19 combines with J gene TRBJ2-3, with TRBD2 as a possible D gene (6 bases). Germline V gives CDR1 LNHDA, CDR2 SQIVND (reference sequence). This CDR3 comprises 18 residues. V shed 4 bases and J shed 2 bases, with 22 bases lying between them. CDR3 DNA sequence: TGTGCCAGTAGTACGCCGGGACTTACGGCGGCCTCCACAGATACGCAGTATTTT. This gives the protein CASSTPGLTAASTDTQYF. Based on the CDR3 plus reference TRBV19 and TRBJ2-3, the full variable domain is DGGITQSPKYLFRKEGQNVTLSCEQNLNHDAMYWYRQDPGQGLRLIYYSQIVNDFQKGDIAEGYSVSREKKESFPLTVTSAQKNPTAFYLCASSTPGLTAASTDTQYFGPGTRLTVL.

The chain carries TRBV5-1 and TRBJ1-1, with TRBD1 identical over 7 bases. V shed 2 bases and J 4 bases; nucleotides not matched to a gene: 5. The CDR3 loop spans 14 amino acids. The germline V gene has CDR1 SGHRS and CDR2 YFSETQ. This CDR3 is CASSFDRAGTEAFF. Written as DNA, the CDR3 is TGCGCCAGCAGCTTCGACAGGGCTGGCACTGAAGCTTTCTTT.

V usage is TRBV27 and J usage is TRBJ2-5; D call uncertain. V was trimmed by 2 bases and J by 4 bases, leaving 2 bases between them. There are 11 residues in the CDR3. In germline, CDR1 is MNHEY, CDR2 SMNVEV (reference sequence). CDR3 protein: CASSLRETQYF. As DNA, the CDR3 is TGTGCCAGCAGTTTACGAGAGACCCAGTACTTC.

With regard to this clone: The sample contains more than one DNA sequence encoding this CDR3. V and J are TRBV9 and TRBJ2-7; the D gene could be TRBD1 or TRBD2 (5 bases each). The CDR3 length is 15 residues. Germline lookup yields CDR1 SGDLS and CDR2 YYNGEE. V was clipped by 0 bases and J by 1 base, with 11 bases between them. The DNA for the CDR3 is TGTGCCAGCAGCGTAGGGGTGGGACCTTCCTACGAGCAGTACTTC. It translates to CASSVGVGPSYEQYF.

The CDR3 is CASTERTSGYNEQFF. The CDR3 nucleotides read TGTGCCAGCACCGAGCGGACTAGCGGTTACAATGAGCAGTTCTTC. The chain combines TRBV27 with TRBJ2-1, with 10 positions matching TRBD2. The CDR3 runs to 15 residues. From germline, CDR1 is MNHEY and CDR2 SMNVEV (reference sequence). The V gene end was trimmed by 7 bases and the J gene end by 4 bases; junction bases not matched to a gene: 7.

V and J are TRBV5-4 and TRBJ2-4, with a tentative D call TRBD1 (6 bases). CDR3 length: 15 amino acids. Trimming removed 6 bases from V and 0 bases from J, with 13 bases in between. Germline-derived CDR1 and CDR2 are SGHNT and YYREEE (reference sequence). The CDR3 DNA is TGTGCCAGCAAACCAGGGGACCTAGCCAAAAACATTCAGTACTTC. Translation: CASKPGDLAKNIQYF.

DNA of the CDR3: TGTGCCATCAGTGAACATCGACAGCTTGGAAACACCATATATTTT. Protein: CAISEHRQLGNTIYF. This chain joins TRBV10-3 and TRBJ1-3, with a weak D call TRBD1 (5 bases). The CDR3 loop spans 15 amino acids. The V end lost 3 bases, the J end lost 3 bases, and 12 bases lay between the germline ends. Germline values: CDR1 ENHRY, CDR2 SYGVKD.

The rearrangement uses TRBV7-9 and TRBJ2-7; 7 bases map to TRBD1. The trim removed 5 bases at V and 2 bases at J, leaving 9 bases unmatched. Germline lookup yields CDR1 SEHNR and CDR2 FQNEAQ (reference sequence). This CDR3 is 15 amino acids long. The DNA for the CDR3 is TGTGCCAGCAGCCCCAGGGGGTCTCTAACCTACGAGCAGTACTTC. The encoded protein is CASSPRGSLTYEQYF.

V and J are TRBV10-3 and TRBJ2-1; 7 nucleotides agree with TRBD1. The V segment lost 2 bases and the J segment 9 bases; nucleotides outside the gene matches: 4. The CDR3 consists of 13 residues. Germline V CDR1 and CDR2: ENHRY, SYGVKD. For the CDR3, the DNA is TGTGCCATCAGTGAGGGGGGACAGCCTGAGCAGTTCTTC. Its protein is CAISEGGQPEQFF.

The V call is TRBV28, the J call TRBJ2-7, with 8 bases matching TRBD1. V lost 3 bases and J lost 4; bases outside the gene matches: 11. The germline gives CDR1 MDHEN, CDR2 SYDVKM. The CDR3 runs 16 residues. The CDR3 DNA reads as TGTGCCAGCAGTTTGCGGGGACAGGTCCTCCCGTACGAGCAGTACTTC. Protein product: CASSLRGQVLPYEQYF.

V gene TRBV5-4 combines with J gene TRBJ2-7; the match to TRBD2 covers 8 bases. With 3 bases clipped from V and 1 base from J, the junction kept 12 bases outside the gene matches. In germline, CDR1 is SGHNT, CDR2 YYREEE (reference sequence). The length of the CDR3 is 17 residues. The CDR3 loop reads CASSSGLALSPSYEQYF. For the CDR3, the DNA is TGTGCCAGCAGCTCCGGACTAGCTCTCTCCCCATCCTACGAGCAGTACTTC.

V is TRBV29-1 and J is TRBJ1-2, with 10 bases that match TRBD1. This CDR3 is 13 amino acids long. V was clipped by 3 bases and J by 6 bases; unmatched bases: 4. The germline gives CDR1 SQVTM, CDR2 ANQGSEA. CDR3 sequence: CSVEGQGYHGYTF. CDR3 DNA sequence: TGCAGCGTTGAGGGACAGGGGTACCATGGCTACACCTTC.

The chain combines TRBV9 with TRBJ2-6, with TRBD1 matching 7 bases. V shed 0 bases, J shed 2 bases, and the junction held 5 bases outside the gene matches. CDR1 and CDR2 from the germline V gene are SGDLS and YYNGEE. This CDR3 is 17 amino acids long. This CDR3 is CASSVELQGTGANVLTF. CDR3 nucleotide sequence: TGTGCCAGCAGCGTAGAATTACAGGGGACTGGGGCCAACGTCCTGACTTTC.

This clone was recorded only once. CDR3 amino acids: CASSLANSYNEQFF. DNA of the CDR3: TGTGCCAGCAGCTTAGCGAACAGCTACAATGAGCAGTTCTTC. The V and J genes are TRBV7-9 and TRBJ2-1; D is unresolved. This CDR3 is built from 14 residues. V gave up 0 bases and J gave up 3 bases, with 6 bases separating them. Per germline, CDR1 SEHNR and CDR2 FQNEAQ (reference sequence). Full variable domain (rest looked up from reference TRBV7-9 and TRBJ2-1): DTGVSQNPRHKITKRGQNVTFRCDPISEHNRLYWYRQTLGQGPEFLTYFQNEAQLEKSRLLSDRFSAERPKGSFSTLEIQRTEQGDSAMYLCASSLANSYNEQFFGPGTRLTVL.

The CDR3 DNA is TGTGCCAGCAGCATCACCGGGACAGGGAAGTACGAGCAGTACTTC. Amino acid sequence: CASSITGTGKYEQYF. The rearrangement links TRBV9 to TRBJ2-7, with TRBD1 identical over 9 bases. The V and J ends lost 4 bases and 4 bases, in that order; junction bases with no gene match: 9. Germline CDR1 is SGDLS and CDR2 is YYNGEE. The CDR3 runs 15 residues. Full variable domain (remainder filled in from reference TRBV9 and TRBJ2-7): DSGVTQTPKHLITATGQRVTLRCSPRSGDLSVYWYQQSLDQGLQFLIQYYNGEERAKGNILERFSAQQFPDLHSELNLSSLELGDSALYFCASSITGTGKYEQYFGPGTRLTVT.

The rearrangement uses TRBV7-9 and TRBJ2-1; 8 nucleotides match TRBD2. Germline loops: CDR1 SEHNR, CDR2 FQNEAQ (reference sequence). The CDR3 is made up of 13 amino acids. V lost 2 bases, J lost 10 bases, and 4 bases stayed unmatched. The CDR3 DNA is TGTGCCAGCAGCTTAACGGCGGGAGGCGAGCAGTTCTTC. Translated, it gives CASSLTAGGEQFF.

This rearrangement joins TRBV6-5 to TRBJ1-2; TRBD1 agrees at 10 bases. V lost 2 bases and J lost 7; bases outside the gene matches: 7. The germline V gene encodes CDR1 MNHEY and CDR2 SVGAGI. The CDR3 contains 15 residues. CDR3: CASSYTRTGGGGYTF. CDR3 sequence (DNA): TGTGCCAGCAGTTACACTAGGACAGGGGGAGGTGGCTACACCTTC.

This rearrangement joins TRBV5-5 to TRBJ2-3; 7 bases map to TRBD1. Germline V lookup: CDR1 SGHKS, CDR2 YYEKEE (reference sequence). CDR3 size: 14 residues. V shed 4 bases and J 4 bases; nucleotides not matched to a gene: 6. CDR3 sequence: CASSPPGGSDTQYF. CDR3 in DNA: TGTGCCAGCAGCCCTCCAGGGGGATCAGATACGCAGTATTTT.

The chain has TRBV28 and TRBJ1-2, with 7 bases fitting TRBD1. The CDR3 contains 15 residues. Unmatched junction bases numbered 11, after V lost 7 bases and J lost 3 bases. Germline V CDR1 and CDR2: MDHEN, SYDVKM. The CDR3 coding sequence is TGTGCCAGCACCATTCTCACCGGGACAGACTATGGCTACACCTTC. Its translation: CASTILTGTDYGYTF.

J is TRBJ2-7 and V is TRBV12-5, with unresolved D. Per germline, CDR1 LGHNT and CDR2 FRNRAP. V was clipped by 1 base and J by 3 bases, with 7 bases between them. The CDR3 is 13 amino acids. DNA of the CDR3: TGTGCTAGTGGTTTGGGGCAAAACTACGAGCAGTACTTC. Residues: CASGLGQNYEQYF. The full variable domain, completed using reference TRBV12-5 and TRBJ2-7, is DARVTQTPRHKVTEMGQEVTMRCQPILGHNTVFWYRQTMMQGLELLAYFRNRAPLDDSGMPKDRFSAEMPDATLATLKIQPSEPRDSAVYFCASGLGQNYEQYFGPGTRLTVT.

About this clone: Other DNA sequences of this sample code for an identical CDR3. J is TRBJ2-1 and V is TRBV9; the D gene is possibly TRBD2 (5 bases). Germline V lookup: CDR1 SGDLS, CDR2 YYNGEE. This CDR3 is 12 amino acids long. Trimming removed 2 bases from V and 6 bases from J, with 6 bases in between. CDR3 DNA sequence: TGTGCCAGCAGCGTCGGGGTCAATGAGCAGTTCTTC. Translation gives CASSVGVNEQFF. The full variable domain, completed using reference TRBV9 and TRBJ2-1, is DSGVTQTPKHLITATGQRVTLRCSPRSGDLSVYWYQQSLDQGLQFLIQYYNGEERAKGNILERFSAQQFPDLHSELNLSSLELGDSALYFCASSVGVNEQFFGPGTRLTVL.

This chain links TRBV18 with TRBJ2-7, with 7 bases identical to TRBD2. There are 14 residues in the CDR3. The V gene's germline CDR1 is KGHSH and CDR2 LQKENI. V lost 3 bases to trimming and J lost 5 bases; unmatched junction nucleotides: 7. The CDR3 protein is CASSPTGGSHEQYF. The CDR3 DNA reads as TGTGCCAGCTCACCGACGGGAGGTTCCCACGAGCAGTACTTC.

CDR3 coding DNA: TGTGCCAGCCGGGACCAAGTAGGGGTAAGGGAGCAGTTCTTC. Its translation: CASRDQVGVREQFF. This chain uses TRBV27 with TRBJ2-1; D possibly matches TRBD1 or TRBD2 (5 bases each). V lost 8 bases and J 10 bases, leaving 21 bases between the germline ends. This CDR3 region has 14 residues. Germline CDR1 MNHEY, CDR2 SMNVEV (reference sequence).

Remarks on this clone: The same CDR3 is also encoded by other DNA sequences in this sample. The genes are TRBV7-9 and TRBJ2-3, with a tentative D call TRBD2 (6 bases). Germline V CDR1 and CDR2: SEHNR, FQNEAQ (reference sequence). V lost 0 bases, J lost 3 bases, and 7 bases lay in between. The CDR3 is 14 residues long. The CDR3 region is CASSLAGGTDTQYF. CDR3 DNA sequence: TGTGCCAGCAGCTTAGCGGGAGGAACAGATACGCAGTATTTT.

The gene calls are TRBV2 and TRBJ1-6; 10 nucleotides align to TRBD1. This CDR3 spans 15 amino acids. Trimming removed 6 bases from V and 7 bases from J; junction bases left unmatched: 6. CDR1 is SNHLY and CDR2 is FYNNEI in the germline V gene. This CDR3 is CASSQTGGENSPLHF. The CDR3 DNA reads as TGTGCCAGCAGCCAGACAGGGGGCGAGAATTCACCCCTCCACTTT.

This chain connects TRBV19 to TRBJ2-1; 12 positions agree with TRBD2. Germline V gene data show CDR1 as LNHDA and CDR2 as SQIVND (reference sequence). The CDR3 consists of 18 residues. The J segment lost 12 bases and the V segment lost 4 bases, leaving 19 bases of the junction unmatched. DNA for the CDR3: TGTGCCAGTAGTAGAACTAGCGGGAGGAGCTCTACACTCTATGGGCAGTTCTTC. Its protein product is CASSRTSGRSSTLYGQFF.